The rows below give T cell receptor beta chains drawn from one sample of a study of early T cells in non-severe SARS-CoV-2 infection. TCRdb ran MiXCR on the 5' RACE reads and lists one entry per CDR3 protein. The sample includes tens of thousands of distinct CDR3 sequences, about an eighth of them seen just once. Sequencing input: whole blood. The origin of the receptors is an adult who was a healthcare worker with PCR-confirmed SARS-CoV-2 infection or an uninfected control (not recorded which). CDR3s include the opening cysteine and the closing phenylalanine or tryptophan. Each record gives: D gene, V gene, J gene, clone size, CDR3 length, CDR3 protein, CDR3 DNA. A D gene is named only where the DNA matches it firmly. Expanded clones get a size class; other rows say once, few or many, or leave the size out.

>TRBD2|TRBV30|TRBJ2-1|many|15
CAWRGAGAVSNEQFF
TGTGCCTGGAGGGGAGCGGGGGCCGTTTCCAATGAGCAGTTCTTC
>TRBD1|TRBV7-9|TRBJ1-6|few|15
CASSPGDRANSPLHF
TGTGCCAGCAGCCCGGGGGACAGGGCGAATTCACCCCTCCACTTT
>TRBD1|TRBV5-8|TRBJ2-7|many|13
CASSRDSTYEQYF
TGTGCCAGCAGCCGGGACAGCACCTACGAGCAGTACTTC
>TRBD2|TRBV6-6|TRBJ2-1|.|16
CASSYSPQRGDNEQFF
TGTGCCAGCAGTTACTCTCCCCAGCGGGGAGACAATGAGCAGTTCTTC
>.|TRBV7-8|TRBJ2-1|few|12
CASSLDPLNQFF
TGTGCCAGCAGCTTAGATCCTCTAAACCAGTTCTTC
>.|TRBV30|TRBJ1-6|.|14
CAWSGGGIPAPLHF
TGTGCCTGGAGTGGGGGAGGGATTCCAGCACCCCTCCACTTT
>.|TRBV7-9|TRBJ2-5|.|13
CASSPQGPETQYF
TGTGCCAGCAGCCCGCAGGGGCCAGAGACCCAGTACTTC
>.|TRBV7-2|TRBJ2-2|.|14
CASSLGRPTGELFF
TGTGCCAGCAGCTTAGGACGCCCAACCGGGGAGCTGTTTTTT
>TRBD1|TRBV9|TRBJ2-3|few|16
CASSVTQGSASDTQYF
TGTGCCAGCAGCGTGACACAGGGGTCCGCCTCAGATACGCAGTATTTT
>.|TRBV7-3|TRBJ2-1|many|13
CASSFDRRNEQFF
TGTGCCAGCAGCTTCGACAGGCGCAATGAGCAGTTCTTC
>TRBD1|TRBV7-9|TRBJ2-5|.|15
CASSPRQGRQETQYF
TGTGCCAGCAGCCCCAGACAGGGCCGACAAGAGACCCAGTACTTC
>TRBD2|TRBV3-1|TRBJ2-1|many|16
CASSQDFLAGSNEQFF
TGTGCCAGCAGCCAAGATTTTCTAGCGGGCTCCAATGAGCAGTTCTTC
>TRBD2|TRBV5-1|TRBJ2-1|many|14
CASSVPSGSNEQFF
TGCGCCAGCAGCGTGCCTAGCGGGAGTAATGAGCAGTTCTTC
>.|TRBV11-2|TRBJ2-3|few|12
CASSLMPDTQYF
TGTGCCAGCAGCTTGATGCCCGATACGCAGTATTTT
>TRBD1|TRBV12-5|TRBJ2-5|many|18
CASGQIAGTGPFQETQYF
TGTGCTAGTGGCCAAATCGCCGGGACAGGGCCCTTCCAAGAGACCCAGTACTTC
>.|TRBV10-3|TRBJ2-2|few|15
CAISPTSPNTGELFF
TGTGCCATCAGCCCAACTTCCCCGAACACCGGGGAGCTGTTTTTT
>.|TRBV12-3/TRBV12-4|TRBJ2-5|many|15
CASSFEGSRAGTQYF
TGTGCCAGCAGTTTTGAAGGGTCGAGGGCTGGGACCCAGTACTTC
>.|TRBV7-6|TRBJ1-3|many|16
CASSLNSLSSGNTIYF
TGTGCCAGCAGCTTGAATTCATTAAGCTCTGGAAACACCATATATTTT
>TRBD1|TRBV5-1|TRBJ1-1|many|15
CASSKGQGLSTEAFF
TGCGCCAGCAGCAAAGGACAGGGGTTGAGCACTGAAGCTTTCTTT
>.|TRBV9|TRBJ2-3|.|15
CASSSGPPSTDTQYF
TGTGCCAGCAGTAGCGGTCCACCTAGCACAGATACGCAGTATTTT
>.|TRBV12-3/TRBV12-4|TRBJ2-1|many|11
CASSLANEQFF
TGTGCCAGCAGCCTCGCCAATGAGCAGTTCTTC
>.|TRBV20-1|TRBJ2-1|.|15
CSARALQSLPNEQFF
TGCAGTGCTAGAGCCCTCCAAAGTTTGCCTAATGAGCAGTTCTTC
>TRBD1|TRBV10-3|TRBJ2-7|.|15
CAISESTGGLHEQYF
TGTGCCATCAGTGAGTCCACAGGGGGCCTCCACGAGCAGTACTTC
>.|TRBV18|TRBJ1-2|.|14
CASSPIWTSPGYTF
TGTGCCAGCTCACCTATTTGGACATCTCCTGGCTACACCTTC
>.|TRBV20-1|TRBJ1-1|many|14
CSARDPSGRTEAFF
TGCAGTGCTAGAGATCCCAGTGGGAGAACTGAAGCTTTCTTT
>.|TRBV2|TRBJ1-5|many|14
CASSRSGSNQPQHF
TGTGCCAGCAGTCGGTCAGGGTCCAATCAGCCCCAGCATTTT
>.|TRBV20-1|TRBJ2-6|.|14
CSAKDGSGANVLTF
TGCAGTGCTAAGGACGGGTCTGGGGCCAACGTCCTGACTTTC
>.|TRBV3-1|TRBJ2-7|.|14
CASSQGGANYEQYF
TGTGCCAGCAGCCAAGGAGGGGCGAACTACGAGCAGTACTTC
>TRBD1|TRBV5-1|TRBJ2-5|many|13
CASSRDRGETQYF
TGCGCCAGCAGCCGAGACAGGGGTGAGACCCAGTACTTC
>TRBD2|TRBV19|TRBJ2-1|many|16
CASRWTSGGVLHEQFF
TGTGCCAGTCGCTGGACTAGCGGGGGGGTCCTCCATGAGCAGTTCTTC
>.|TRBV6-2/TRBV6-3|TRBJ1-3|few|12
CASRIDGNTIYF
TGTGCCAGCAGAATCGATGGAAACACCATATATTTT
>TRBD1|TRBV12-3/TRBV12-4|TRBJ2-7|.|14
CASSPPGTGYVQYF
TGTGCCAGCAGTCCTCCGGGGACAGGGTACGTGCAGTACTTC
>.|TRBV11-2|TRBJ2-7|many|14
CASRQRDGSYEQYF
TGTGCCAGCAGACAACGGGACGGATCCTACGAGCAGTACTTC
>.|TRBV27|TRBJ2-3|.|17
CASSSRVTDKGLDTQYF
TGTGCCAGCAGTTCCCGAGTGACAGATAAGGGATTAGATACGCAGTATTTT
>.|TRBV20-1|TRBJ2-7|.|17
CSARMGAGRTRRYEQYF
TGCAGTGCTAGAATGGGGGCAGGCAGAACTCGGAGGTACGAGCAGTACTTC
>TRBD1|TRBV6-2/TRBV6-3|TRBJ2-5|.|15
CASSQGTGRGETQYF
TGTGCCAGCAGTCAAGGGACAGGCAGGGGAGAGACCCAGTACTTC
>.|TRBV2|TRBJ2-2|.|14
CANAVNTNTGELFF
TGTGCCAACGCAGTGAACACGAACACCGGGGAGCTGTTTTTT
>.|TRBV9|TRBJ1-4|.|15
CASSVGWSRNEKLFF
TGTGCCAGCAGCGTAGGTTGGAGCCGTAATGAAAAACTGTTTTTT
>.|TRBV21-1|TRBJ2-7|.|15
CASSKAADRVGEQYF
TGTGCCAGCAGCAAAGCGGCTGACAGGGTTGGCGAGCAGTACTTC
>.|TRBV24-1|TRBJ2-1|many|12
CATRVGDNEQFF
TGTGCCACCAGGGTGGGCGACAATGAGCAGTTCTTC
>.|TRBV7-8|TRBJ2-2|.|15
CASSFLDLNTGELFF
TGTGCCAGCAGCTTTTTGGACCTGAACACCGGGGAGCTGTTTTTT
>TRBD2|TRBV7-3|TRBJ2-1|many|16
CASSPTGGTSYNEQFF
TGTGCCAGCAGCCCAACGGGAGGGACCTCCTACAATGAGCAGTTCTTC
>.|TRBV9|TRBJ2-5|.|15
CASSHWGALEETQYF
TGTGCCAGCAGCCATTGGGGGGCGCTTGAAGAGACCCAGTACTTC
>.|TRBV11-1|TRBJ2-7|few|15
CASSLAAGTLYEQYF
TGTGCCAGCAGCTTAGCGGCGGGGACCCTCTACGAGCAGTACTTC
>.|TRBV9|TRBJ2-7|many|16
CASSPGGGGNPYEQYF
TGTGCCAGCAGCCCCGGAGGGGGCGGGAACCCCTACGAGCAGTACTTC
>.|TRBV25-1|TRBJ2-7|.|19
CASSGPGGRGRVTGYEQYF
TGTGCCAGCAGTGGCCCGGGGGGCAGGGGGCGCGTTACTGGATACGAGCAGTACTTC
>.|TRBV20-1|TRBJ2-1|.|15
CSAHGAGRSYNEQFF
TGCAGTGCGCACGGGGCGGGACGCTCCTACAATGAGCAGTTCTTC
>TRBD2|TRBV4-2|TRBJ2-7|few|18
CASSRKQVAGVSGREQYF
TGTGCCAGCAGCCGAAAACAGGTAGCGGGAGTTTCGGGTCGCGAGCAGTACTTC
>.|TRBV20-1|TRBJ1-1|.|15
CSAIVPGQRNTEAFF
TGCAGTGCCATCGTTCCGGGACAAAGAAACACTGAAGCTTTCTTT
>.|TRBV9|TRBJ2-5|many|15
CASSVEGLEKETQYF
TGTGCCAGCAGCGTAGAGGGGTTGGAGAAAGAGACCCAGTACTTC
>.|TRBV9|TRBJ2-2|.|14
CASSVEMGAGELFF
TGTGCCAGCAGCGTAGAAATGGGCGCCGGGGAGCTGTTTTTT
>TRBD1|TRBV7-9|TRBJ2-3|.|16
CASSPYRGMVSDTQYF
TGTGCCAGCAGCCCCTACAGGGGAATGGTCTCAGATACGCAGTATTTT
>.|TRBV10-2|TRBJ1-5|many|13
CASHQGGNQPQHF
TGCGCCAGCCACCAGGGAGGCAATCAGCCCCAGCATTTT
>.|TRBV12-3/TRBV12-4|TRBJ2-1|many|13
CASSENRWNEQFF
TGTGCCAGCAGTGAAAACCGTTGGAATGAGCAGTTCTTC
>.|TRBV15|TRBJ1-1|many|13
CATSRDGGTGAFF
TGTGCCACCAGCAGAGATGGCGGCACGGGGGCTTTCTTT